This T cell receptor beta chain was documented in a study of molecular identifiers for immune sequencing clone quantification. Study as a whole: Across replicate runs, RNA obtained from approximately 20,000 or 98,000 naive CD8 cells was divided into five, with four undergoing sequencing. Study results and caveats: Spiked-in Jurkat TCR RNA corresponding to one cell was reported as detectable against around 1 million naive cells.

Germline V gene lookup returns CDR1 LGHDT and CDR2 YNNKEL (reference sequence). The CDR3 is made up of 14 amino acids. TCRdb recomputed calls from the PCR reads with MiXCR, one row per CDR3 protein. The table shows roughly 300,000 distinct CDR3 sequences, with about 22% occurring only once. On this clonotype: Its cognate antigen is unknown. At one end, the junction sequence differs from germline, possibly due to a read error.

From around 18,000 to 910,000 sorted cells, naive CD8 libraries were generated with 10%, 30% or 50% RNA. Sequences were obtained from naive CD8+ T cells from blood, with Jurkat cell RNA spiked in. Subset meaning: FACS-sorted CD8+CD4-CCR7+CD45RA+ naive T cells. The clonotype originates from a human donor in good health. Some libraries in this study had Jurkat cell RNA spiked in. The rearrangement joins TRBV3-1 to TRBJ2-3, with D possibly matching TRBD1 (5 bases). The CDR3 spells CASSQGVSPATPYF. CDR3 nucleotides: TGTGCCAGTAGCCAAGGGGTTAGCCCCGCTACGCCGTATTTT.